The clone carrying this TCR beta chain was counted at least ten times. The J segment lost 7 bases and the V segment lost 6 bases, leaving 5 bases of the junction unmatched. Germline V gives CDR1 MNHEY, CDR2 SMNVEV (reference sequence). The CDR3 has 13 amino acids. This record belongs to a study of identical twins. From the 5' RACE reads, TCRdb called clonotypes with MiXCR, one entry per CDR3 protein. The sample has around 500,000 distinct CDR3 sequences; about 14% are singletons. The data were also submitted as part of a second study, on yellow fever vaccine responses in identical twins. In that study: Twins showed a vaccine T cell response that reportedly seemed partly convergent, partly personalized.

The clonotype comes from a woman aged 18 to 35 in good health. Sequenced: CD4+ T cells sorted from blood. The chain has TRBV27 and TRBJ2-5, with TRBD2 matching over 10 bases. CDR3 loop: CASRGLAEGTQYF. The CDR3, as DNA: TGTGCCAGCAGAGGACTAGCGGAGGGGACCCAGTACTTC.